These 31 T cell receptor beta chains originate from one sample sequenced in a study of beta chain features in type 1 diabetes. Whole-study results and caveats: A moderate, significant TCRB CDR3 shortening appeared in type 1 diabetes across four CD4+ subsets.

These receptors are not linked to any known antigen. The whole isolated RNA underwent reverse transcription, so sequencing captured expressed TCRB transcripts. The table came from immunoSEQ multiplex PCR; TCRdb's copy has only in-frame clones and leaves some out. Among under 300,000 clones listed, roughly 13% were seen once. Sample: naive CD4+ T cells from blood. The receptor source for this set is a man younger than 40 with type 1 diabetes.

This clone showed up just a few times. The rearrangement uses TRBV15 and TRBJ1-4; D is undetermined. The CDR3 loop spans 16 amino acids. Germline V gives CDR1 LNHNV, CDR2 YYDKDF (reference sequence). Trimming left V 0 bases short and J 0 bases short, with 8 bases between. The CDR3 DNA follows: TGTGCCACCAGCAGAGATTGGCCACCAACTAATGAAAAACTGTTTTTT. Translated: CATSRDWPPTNEKLFF.

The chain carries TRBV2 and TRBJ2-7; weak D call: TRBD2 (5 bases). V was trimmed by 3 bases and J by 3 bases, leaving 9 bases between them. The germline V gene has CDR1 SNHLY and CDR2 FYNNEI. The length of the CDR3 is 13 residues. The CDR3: CASSDPSSYEQYF. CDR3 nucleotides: TGTGCCAGCAGTGATCCTAGCAGCTACGAGCAGTACTTC.

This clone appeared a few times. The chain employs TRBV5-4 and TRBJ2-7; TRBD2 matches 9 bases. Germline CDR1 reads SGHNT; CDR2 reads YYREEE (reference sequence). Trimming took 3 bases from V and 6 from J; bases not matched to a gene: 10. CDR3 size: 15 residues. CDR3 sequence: CASSYAGTSSREQYF. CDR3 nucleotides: TGTGCCAGCAGCTATGCCGGGACTAGCTCTCGCGAGCAGTACTTC.

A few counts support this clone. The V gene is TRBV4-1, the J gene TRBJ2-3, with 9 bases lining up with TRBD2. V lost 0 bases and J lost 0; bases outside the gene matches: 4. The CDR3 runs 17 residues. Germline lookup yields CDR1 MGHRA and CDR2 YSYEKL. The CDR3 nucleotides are TGCGCCAGCAGCCAAGATTCTAGCGGGGCTAGCACAGATACGCAGTATTTT. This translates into CASSQDSSGASTDTQYF.

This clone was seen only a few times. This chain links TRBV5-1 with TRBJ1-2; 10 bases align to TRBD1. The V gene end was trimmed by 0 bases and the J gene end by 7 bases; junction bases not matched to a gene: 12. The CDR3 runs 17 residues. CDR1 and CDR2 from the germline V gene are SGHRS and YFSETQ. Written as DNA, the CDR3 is TGCGCCAGCAGCTTGGCCAGTGACCTGACAGGGGGCTTTGGCTACACCTTC. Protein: CASSLASDLTGGFGYTF.

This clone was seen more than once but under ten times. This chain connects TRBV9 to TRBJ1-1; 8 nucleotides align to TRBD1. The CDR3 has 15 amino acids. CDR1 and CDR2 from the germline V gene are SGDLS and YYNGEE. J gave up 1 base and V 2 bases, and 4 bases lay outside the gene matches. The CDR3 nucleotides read TGTGCCAGCAGCGTTTCAGGGGGCACGAACACTGAAGCTTTCTTT. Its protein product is CASSVSGGTNTEAFF.

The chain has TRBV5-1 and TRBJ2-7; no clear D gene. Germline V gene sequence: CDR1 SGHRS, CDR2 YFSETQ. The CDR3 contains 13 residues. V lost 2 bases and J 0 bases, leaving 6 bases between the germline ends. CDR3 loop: CASSLTASYEQYF. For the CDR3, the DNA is TGCGCCAGCAGCTTAACTGCCTCCTACGAGCAGTACTTC.

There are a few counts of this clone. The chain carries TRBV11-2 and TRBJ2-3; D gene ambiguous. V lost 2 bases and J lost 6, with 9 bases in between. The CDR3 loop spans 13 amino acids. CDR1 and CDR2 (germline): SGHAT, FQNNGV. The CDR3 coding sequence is TGTGCCAGCAGCTTAAACCTGCGCGATACGCAGTATTTT. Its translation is CASSLNLRDTQYF.

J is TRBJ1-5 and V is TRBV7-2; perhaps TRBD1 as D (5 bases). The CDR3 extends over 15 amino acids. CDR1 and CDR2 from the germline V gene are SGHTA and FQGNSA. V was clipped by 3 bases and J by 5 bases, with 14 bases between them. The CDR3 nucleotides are TGTGCCAGCAGCTTTCTCCAGGGAGGATATCAGCCCCAGCATTTT. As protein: CASSFLQGGYQPQHF.

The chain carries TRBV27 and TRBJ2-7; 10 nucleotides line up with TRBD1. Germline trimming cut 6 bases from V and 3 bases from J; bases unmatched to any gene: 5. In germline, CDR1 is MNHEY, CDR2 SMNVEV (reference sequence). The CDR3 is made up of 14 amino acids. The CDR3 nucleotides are TGTGCCAGCAGCTCGGGACAGGGGATCTACGAGCAGTACTTC. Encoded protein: CASSSGQGIYEQYF.

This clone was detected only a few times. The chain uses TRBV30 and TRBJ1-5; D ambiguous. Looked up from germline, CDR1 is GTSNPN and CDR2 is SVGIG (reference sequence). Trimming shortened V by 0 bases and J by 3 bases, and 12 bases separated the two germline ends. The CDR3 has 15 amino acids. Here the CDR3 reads CAWSVAGSLNQPQHF. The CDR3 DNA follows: TGTGCCTGGAGTGTTGCCGGGTCACTCAATCAGCCCCAGCATTTT. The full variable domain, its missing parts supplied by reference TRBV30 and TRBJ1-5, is SQTIHQWPATLVQPVGSPLSLECTVEGTSNPNLYWYRQAAGRGLQLLFYSVGIGQISSEVPQNLSASRPQDRQFILSSKKLLLSDSGFYLCAWSVAGSLNQPQHFGDGTRLSIL.

CDR3 sequence: CASRGLAETNEQFF. As DNA, the CDR3 is TGTGCCAGCAGGGGACTAGCGGAGACGAATGAGCAGTTCTTC. The chain links TRBV19 to TRBJ2-1, with 11 bases lining up with TRBD2. The CDR3 is 14 amino acids. Per germline, CDR1 LNHDA and CDR2 SQIVND (reference sequence). J lost 7 bases, V lost 9 bases, and 8 bases had no gene match.

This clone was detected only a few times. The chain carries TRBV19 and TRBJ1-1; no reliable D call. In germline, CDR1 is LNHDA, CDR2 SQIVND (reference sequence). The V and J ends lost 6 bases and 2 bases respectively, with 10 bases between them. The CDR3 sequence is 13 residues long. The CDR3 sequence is CASRLTINTEAFF. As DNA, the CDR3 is TGTGCCAGTAGACTTACGATCAACACTGAAGCTTTCTTT.

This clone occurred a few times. CDR3 region: CASRQPGQGDEQYF. The DNA of the CDR3 is TGTGCCAGCAGACAACCGGGACAGGGCGACGAGCAGTACTTC. The V and J genes are TRBV5-4 and TRBJ2-7, with 9 positions matching TRBD1. Looked up from germline, CDR1 is SGHNT and CDR2 is YYREEE (reference sequence). The CDR3 runs to 14 residues. V shed 5 bases, J shed 5 bases, and the junction held 8 bases outside the gene matches.

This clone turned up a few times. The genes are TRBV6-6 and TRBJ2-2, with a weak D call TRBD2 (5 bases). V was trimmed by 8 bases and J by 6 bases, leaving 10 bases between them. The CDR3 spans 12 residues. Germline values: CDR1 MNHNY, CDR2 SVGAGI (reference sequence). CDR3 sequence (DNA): TGTGCCAGCGGGAGAGTGGCCGGGGAGCTGTTTTTT. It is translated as CASGRVAGELFF.

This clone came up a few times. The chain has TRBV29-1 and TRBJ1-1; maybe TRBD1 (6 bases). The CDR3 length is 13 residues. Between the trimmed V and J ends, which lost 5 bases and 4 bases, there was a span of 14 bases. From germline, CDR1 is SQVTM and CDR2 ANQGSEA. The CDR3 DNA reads TGCAGCGTTCTTCATCCCAGGGGCACTGAAGCTTTCTTT. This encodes CSVLHPRGTEAFF.

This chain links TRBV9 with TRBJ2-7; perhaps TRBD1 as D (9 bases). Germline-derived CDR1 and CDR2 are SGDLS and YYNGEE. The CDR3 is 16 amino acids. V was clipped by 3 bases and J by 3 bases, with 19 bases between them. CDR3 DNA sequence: TGTGCCAGCAGCGCGGGGGGGACAGGGAGCTTCTACGAGCAGTACTTC. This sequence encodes CASSAGGTGSFYEQYF.

The CDR3 sequence is CASSWSGGRSPLHF. CDR3 DNA sequence: TGTGCCAGCAGTTGGTCGGGGGGTCGATCACCCCTCCACTTT. The chain uses TRBV6-5 and TRBJ1-6; TRBD1 is a possible D gene (5 bases). Germline-derived CDR1 and CDR2 are MNHEY and SVGAGI. Deletions cut 4 bases from V and 10 bases from J, with 14 bases between. The CDR3 sequence is 14 residues long.

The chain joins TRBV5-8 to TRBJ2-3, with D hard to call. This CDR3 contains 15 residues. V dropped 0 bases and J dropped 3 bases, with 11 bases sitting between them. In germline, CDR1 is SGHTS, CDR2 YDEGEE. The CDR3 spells CASSLAVGLTDTQYF. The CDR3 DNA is TGTGCCAGCAGCTTGGCCGTTGGCCTGACAGATACGCAGTATTTT. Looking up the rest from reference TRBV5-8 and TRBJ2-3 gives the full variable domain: EAGVTQSPTHLIKTRGQQATLRCSPISGHTSVYWYQQALGLGLQFLLWYDEGEERNRGNFPPRFSGRQFPNYSSELNVNALELEDSALYLCASSLAVGLTDTQYFGPGTRLTVL.

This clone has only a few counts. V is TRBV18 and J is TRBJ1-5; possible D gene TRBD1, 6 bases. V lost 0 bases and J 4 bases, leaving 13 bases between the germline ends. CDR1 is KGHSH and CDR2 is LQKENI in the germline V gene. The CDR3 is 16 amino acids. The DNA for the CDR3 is TGTGCCAGCTCACCACCCTACAGGGATGAGAATCAGCCCCAGCATTTT. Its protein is CASSPPYRDENQPQHF.

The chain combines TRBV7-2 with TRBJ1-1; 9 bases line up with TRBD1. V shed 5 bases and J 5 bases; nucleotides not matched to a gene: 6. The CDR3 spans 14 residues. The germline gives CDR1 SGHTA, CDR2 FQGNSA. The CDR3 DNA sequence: TGTGCCAGCAGCGCACAGGGGGCAGGGACTGAAGCTTTCTTT. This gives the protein CASSAQGAGTEAFF.

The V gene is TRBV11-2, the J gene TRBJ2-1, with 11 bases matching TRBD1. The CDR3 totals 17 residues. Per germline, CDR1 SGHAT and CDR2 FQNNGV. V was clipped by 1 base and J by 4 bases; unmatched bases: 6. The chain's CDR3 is CASSLGPGTGGYNEQFF. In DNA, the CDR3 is TGTGCCAGCAGCTTAGGGCCCGGGACAGGGGGTTACAATGAGCAGTTCTTC.

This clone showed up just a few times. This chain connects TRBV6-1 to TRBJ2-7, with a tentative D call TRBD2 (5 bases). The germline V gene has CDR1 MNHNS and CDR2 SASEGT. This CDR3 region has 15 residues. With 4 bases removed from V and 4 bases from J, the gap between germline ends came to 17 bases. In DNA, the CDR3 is TGTGCCAGCAGTGTGAGCCGGCCGGGGTATTACGAGCAGTACTTC. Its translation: CASSVSRPGYYEQYF.

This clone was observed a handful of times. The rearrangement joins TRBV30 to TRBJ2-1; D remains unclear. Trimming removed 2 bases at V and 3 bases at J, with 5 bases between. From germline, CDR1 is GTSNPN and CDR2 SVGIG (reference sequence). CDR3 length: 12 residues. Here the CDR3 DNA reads TGTGCCTGGAGTACGGGCTACAATGAGCAGTTCTTC. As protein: CAWSTGYNEQFF.

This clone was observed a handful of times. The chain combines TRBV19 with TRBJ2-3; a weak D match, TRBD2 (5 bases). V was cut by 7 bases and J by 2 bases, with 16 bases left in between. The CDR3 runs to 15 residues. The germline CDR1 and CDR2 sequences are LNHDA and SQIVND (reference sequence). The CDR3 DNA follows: TGTGCCAGTACCTCTACGGACTCCACCACAGATACGCAGTATTTT. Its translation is CASTSTDSTTDTQYF.

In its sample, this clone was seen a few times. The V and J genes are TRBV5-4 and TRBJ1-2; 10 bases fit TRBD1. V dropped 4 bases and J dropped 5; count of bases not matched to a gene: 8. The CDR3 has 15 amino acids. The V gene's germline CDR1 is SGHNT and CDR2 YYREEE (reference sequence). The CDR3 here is CASSPRTGGAYGYTF. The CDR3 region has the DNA TGTGCCAGCAGCCCAAGGACAGGGGGTGCATATGGCTACACCTTC.

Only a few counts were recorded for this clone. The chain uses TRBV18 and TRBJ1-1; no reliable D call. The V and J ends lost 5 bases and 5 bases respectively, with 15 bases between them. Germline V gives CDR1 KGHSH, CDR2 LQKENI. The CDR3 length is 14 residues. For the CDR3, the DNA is TGTGCCAGCTCAGCCTCTTCGGGGAGGACTGAAGCTTTCTTT. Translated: CASSASSGRTEAFF.

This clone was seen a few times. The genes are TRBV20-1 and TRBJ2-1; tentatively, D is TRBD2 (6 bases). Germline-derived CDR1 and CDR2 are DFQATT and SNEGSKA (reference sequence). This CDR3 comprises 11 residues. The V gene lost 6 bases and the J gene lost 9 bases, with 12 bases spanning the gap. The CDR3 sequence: CSASRGAEQFF. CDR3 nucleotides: TGCAGTGCGTCCCGCGGGGCTGAGCAGTTCTTC.

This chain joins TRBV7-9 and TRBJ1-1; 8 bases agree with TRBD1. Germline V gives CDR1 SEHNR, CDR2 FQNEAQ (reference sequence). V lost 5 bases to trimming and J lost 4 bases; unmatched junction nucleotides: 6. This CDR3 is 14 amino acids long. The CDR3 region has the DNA TGTGCCAGCAGCGGACCGCAGGGGGCCACTGAAGCTTTCTTT. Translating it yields CASSGPQGATEAFF.

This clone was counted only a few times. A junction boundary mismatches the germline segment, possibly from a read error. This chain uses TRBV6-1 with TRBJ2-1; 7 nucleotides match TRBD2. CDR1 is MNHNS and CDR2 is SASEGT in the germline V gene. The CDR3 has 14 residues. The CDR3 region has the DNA TGTGCCAGCCGTGAAGAGCGGGAAGTCAATGAGCAGTTCTTC. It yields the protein CASREEREVNEQFF.

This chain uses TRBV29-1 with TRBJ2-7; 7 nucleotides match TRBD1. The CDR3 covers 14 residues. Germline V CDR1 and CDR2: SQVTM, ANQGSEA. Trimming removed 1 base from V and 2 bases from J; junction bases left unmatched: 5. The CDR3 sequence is CSVEARGWPYEQYF. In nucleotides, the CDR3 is TGCAGCGTTGAAGCCAGGGGGTGGCCCTACGAGCAGTACTTC.